The clone carrying this T cell receptor beta chain is a singleton in its sample. The sample originates from a study of blood T cell repertoires in COVID-19. About the research overall: Spain, Italy and the United States supplied samples that represented acute and convalescent COVID-19. T cells, B-cell-depleted T cells, or PBMCs provided the cDNA or gDNA that served as material.

This CDR3 contains 14 residues. Germline V gene data show CDR1 as SNHLY and CDR2 as FYNNEI. With 7 bases clipped from V and 3 bases from J, the junction kept 8 bases outside the gene matches. Study processing details: Estimated nucleated cell counts came from reference gene primer amplification. The protocol was immunoSEQ multiplex PCR, while the TCRdb copy is restricted to in-frame clones and leaves out a portion. Clonal size and the V and J genes are those of that table, whereas D and trimming came from the DNA. The top ten clones hold 6% to 8% of a sample with 300,000 to 350,000 clones, around nine tenths of them seen once.

The sequencing input was peripheral blood. The receptor's source is a woman in her 70s with COVID-19, enrolled during active disease. V is TRBV2 and J is TRBJ1-1; TRBD1 agrees at 7 bases. This CDR3 is CASNLQGWDTEAFF. The CDR3 nucleotides read TGTGCCAGCAACCTACAGGGGTGGGACACTGAAGCTTTCTTT.